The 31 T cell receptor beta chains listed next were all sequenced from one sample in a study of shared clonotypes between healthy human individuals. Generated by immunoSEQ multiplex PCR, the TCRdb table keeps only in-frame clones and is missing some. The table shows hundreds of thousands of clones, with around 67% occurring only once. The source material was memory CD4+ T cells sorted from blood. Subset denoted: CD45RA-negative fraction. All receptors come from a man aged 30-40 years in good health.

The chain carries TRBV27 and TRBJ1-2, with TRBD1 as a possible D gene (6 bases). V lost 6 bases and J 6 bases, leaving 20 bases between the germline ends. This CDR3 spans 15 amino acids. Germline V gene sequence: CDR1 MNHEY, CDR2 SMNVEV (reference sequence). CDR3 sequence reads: CASRFQGWILDGYTF. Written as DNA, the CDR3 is TGTGCCAGCAGATTCCAGGGGTGGATTTTAGATGGCTACACCTTC.

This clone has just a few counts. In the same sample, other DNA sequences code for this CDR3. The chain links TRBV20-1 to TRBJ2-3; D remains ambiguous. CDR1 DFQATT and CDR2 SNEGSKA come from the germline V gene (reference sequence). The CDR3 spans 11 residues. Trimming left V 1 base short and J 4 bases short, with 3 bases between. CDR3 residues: CSARGSDTQYF. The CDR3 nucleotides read TGCAGTGCTAGAGGCTCAGATACGCAGTATTTT.

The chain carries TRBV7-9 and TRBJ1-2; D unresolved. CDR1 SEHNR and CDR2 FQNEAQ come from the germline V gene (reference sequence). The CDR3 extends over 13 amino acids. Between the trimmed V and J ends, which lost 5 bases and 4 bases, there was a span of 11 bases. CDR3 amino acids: CASSPPSFYGYTF. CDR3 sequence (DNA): TGTGCCAGCAGCCCCCCCAGCTTCTATGGCTACACCTTC.

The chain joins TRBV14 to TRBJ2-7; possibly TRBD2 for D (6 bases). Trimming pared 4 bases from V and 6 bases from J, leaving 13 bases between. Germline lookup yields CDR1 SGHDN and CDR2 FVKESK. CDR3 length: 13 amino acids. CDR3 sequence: CASSLGPRGEQYF. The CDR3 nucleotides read TGTGCCAGCAGCCTCGGGCCGCGGGGCGAGCAGTACTTC.

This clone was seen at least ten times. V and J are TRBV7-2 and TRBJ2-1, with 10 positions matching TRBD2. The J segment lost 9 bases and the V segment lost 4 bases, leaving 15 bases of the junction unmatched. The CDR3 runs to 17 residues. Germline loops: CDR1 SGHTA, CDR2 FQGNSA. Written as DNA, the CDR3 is TGTGCCAGCAGCTCGGGGGGGCTAGCGGGAGTGAAGGGTGAGCAGTTCTTC. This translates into CASSSGGLAGVKGEQFF.

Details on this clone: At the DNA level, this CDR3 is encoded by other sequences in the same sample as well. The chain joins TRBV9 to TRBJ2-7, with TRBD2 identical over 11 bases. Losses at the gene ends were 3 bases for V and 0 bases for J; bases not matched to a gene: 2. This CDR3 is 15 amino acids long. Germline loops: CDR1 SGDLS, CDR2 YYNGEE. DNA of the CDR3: TGTGCCAGCAGCGAAGGGACTAGCGGCTCCTACGAGCAGTACTTC. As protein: CASSEGTSGSYEQYF. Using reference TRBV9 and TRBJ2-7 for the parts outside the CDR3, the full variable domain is DSGVTQTPKHLITATGQRVTLRCSPRSGDLSVYWYQQSLDQGLQFLIQYYNGEERAKGNILERFSAQQFPDLHSELNLSSLELGDSALYFCASSEGTSGSYEQYFGPGTRLTVT.

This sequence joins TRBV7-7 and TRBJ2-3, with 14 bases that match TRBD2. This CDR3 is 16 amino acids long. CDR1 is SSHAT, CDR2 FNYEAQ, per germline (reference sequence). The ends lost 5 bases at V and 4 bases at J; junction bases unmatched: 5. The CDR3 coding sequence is TGTGCCAGCAGCCGGGGACTAGCGGGAGCGGCAGATACGCAGTATTTT. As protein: CASSRGLAGAADTQYF.

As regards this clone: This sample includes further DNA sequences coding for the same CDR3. The CDR3 loop is CASSPTGGSTEAFF. The DNA of the CDR3 is TGTGCCAGCTCTCCCACAGGGGGCTCCACTGAAGCTTTCTTT. The gene calls are TRBV18 and TRBJ1-1; 9 nucleotides align to TRBD1. The CDR3 is made up of 14 amino acids. The germline V gene has CDR1 KGHSH and CDR2 LQKENI. V lost 6 bases, J lost 4 bases, and 6 bases stayed unmatched.

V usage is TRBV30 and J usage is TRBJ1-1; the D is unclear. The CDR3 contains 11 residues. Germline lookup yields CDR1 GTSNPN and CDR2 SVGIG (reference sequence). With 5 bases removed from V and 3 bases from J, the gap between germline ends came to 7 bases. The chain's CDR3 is CAWRKDTEAFF. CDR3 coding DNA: TGTGCCTGGCGGAAGGACACTGAAGCTTTCTTT.

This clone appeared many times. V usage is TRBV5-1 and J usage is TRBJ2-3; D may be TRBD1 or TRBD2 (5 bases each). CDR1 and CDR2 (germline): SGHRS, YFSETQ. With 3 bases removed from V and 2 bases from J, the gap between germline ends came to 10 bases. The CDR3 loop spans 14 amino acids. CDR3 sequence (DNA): TGCGCCAGCAGCTCCCAGGGAGTCACAGATACGCAGTATTTT. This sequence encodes CASSSQGVTDTQYF.

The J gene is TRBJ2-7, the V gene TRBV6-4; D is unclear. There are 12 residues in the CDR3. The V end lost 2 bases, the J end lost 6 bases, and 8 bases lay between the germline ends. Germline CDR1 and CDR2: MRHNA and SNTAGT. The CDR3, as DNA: TGTGCCAGCAGTGACAGATACGGCGAGCAGTACTTC. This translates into CASSDRYGEQYF.

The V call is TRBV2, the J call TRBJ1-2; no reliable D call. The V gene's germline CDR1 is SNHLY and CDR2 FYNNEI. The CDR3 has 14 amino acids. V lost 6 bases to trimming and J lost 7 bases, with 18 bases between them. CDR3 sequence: CASRVREQASGYTF. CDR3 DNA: TGTGCCAGCAGGGTCCGCGAGCAGGCATCTGGCTACACCTTC.

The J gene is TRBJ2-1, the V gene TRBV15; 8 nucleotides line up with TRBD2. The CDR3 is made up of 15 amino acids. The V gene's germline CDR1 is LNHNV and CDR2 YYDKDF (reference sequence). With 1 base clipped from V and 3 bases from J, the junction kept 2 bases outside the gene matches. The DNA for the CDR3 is TGTGCCACCAGCAGAGTTAGCGGGGACTACAATGAGCAGTTCTTC. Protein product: CATSRVSGDYNEQFF.

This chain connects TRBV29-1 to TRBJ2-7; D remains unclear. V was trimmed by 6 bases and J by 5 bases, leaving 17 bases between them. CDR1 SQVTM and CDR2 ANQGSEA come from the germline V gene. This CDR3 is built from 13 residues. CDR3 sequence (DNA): TGCAGCGTAAGGTCGAGGATCTTAGACGAGCAGTACTTC. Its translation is CSVRSRILDEQYF.

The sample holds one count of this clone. The CDR3 loop reads CASSFRGETQYF. Here the CDR3 DNA reads TGTGCCAGTAGTTTCAGGGGGGAGACCCAGTACTTC. This rearrangement joins TRBV19 to TRBJ2-5; 7 bases match TRBD1. V lost 5 bases, J lost 5 bases, and 2 bases stayed unmatched. Germline values: CDR1 LNHDA, CDR2 SQIVND (reference sequence). The CDR3 consists of 12 residues.

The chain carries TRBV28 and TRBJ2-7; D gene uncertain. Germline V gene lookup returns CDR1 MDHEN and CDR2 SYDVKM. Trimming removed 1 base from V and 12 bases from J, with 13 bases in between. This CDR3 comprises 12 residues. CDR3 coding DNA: TGTGCCAGCAGTTTATCCCCCGTCGTGCTGTACTTC. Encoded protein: CASSLSPVVLYF. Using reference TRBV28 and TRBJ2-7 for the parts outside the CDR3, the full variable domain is DVKVTQSSRYLVKRTGEKVFLECVQDMDHENMFWYRQDPGLGLRLIYFSYDVKMKEKGDIPEGYSVSREKKERFSLILESASTNQTSMYLCASSLSPVVLYFGPGTRLTVT.

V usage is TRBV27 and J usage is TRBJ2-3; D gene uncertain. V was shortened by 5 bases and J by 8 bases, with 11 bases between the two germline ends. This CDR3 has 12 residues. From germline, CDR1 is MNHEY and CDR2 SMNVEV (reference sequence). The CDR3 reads CASSQTYSTQYF. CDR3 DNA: TGTGCCAGCAGTCAAACTTATAGTACGCAGTATTTT.

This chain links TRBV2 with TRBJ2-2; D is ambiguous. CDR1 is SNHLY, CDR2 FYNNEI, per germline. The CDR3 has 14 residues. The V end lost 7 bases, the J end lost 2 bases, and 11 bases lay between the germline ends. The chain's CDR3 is CASIMDTNTGELFF. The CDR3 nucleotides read TGTGCCAGCATTATGGATACTAACACCGGGGAGCTGTTTTTT.

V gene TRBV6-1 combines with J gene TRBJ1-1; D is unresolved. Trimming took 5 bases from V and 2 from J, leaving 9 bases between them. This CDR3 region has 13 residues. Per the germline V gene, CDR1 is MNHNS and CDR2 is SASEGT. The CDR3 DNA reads TGTGCCAGCAGTTATCAGTCAAACACTGAAGCTTTCTTT. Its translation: CASSYQSNTEAFF.

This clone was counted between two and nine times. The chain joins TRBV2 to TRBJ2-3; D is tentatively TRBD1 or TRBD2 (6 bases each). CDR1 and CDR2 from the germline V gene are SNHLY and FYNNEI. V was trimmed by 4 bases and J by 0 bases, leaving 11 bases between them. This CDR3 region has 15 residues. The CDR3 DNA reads TGTGCCAGCAGTGGGGGGGCAGGTAGCACAGATACGCAGTATTTT. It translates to CASSGGAGSTDTQYF.

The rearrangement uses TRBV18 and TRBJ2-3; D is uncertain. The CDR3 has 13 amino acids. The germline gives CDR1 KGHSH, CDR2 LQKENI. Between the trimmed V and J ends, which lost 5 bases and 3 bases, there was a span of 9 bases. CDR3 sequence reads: CASSSRRTDTQYF. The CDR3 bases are TGTGCCAGCTCAAGTCGACGGACAGATACGCAGTATTTT.

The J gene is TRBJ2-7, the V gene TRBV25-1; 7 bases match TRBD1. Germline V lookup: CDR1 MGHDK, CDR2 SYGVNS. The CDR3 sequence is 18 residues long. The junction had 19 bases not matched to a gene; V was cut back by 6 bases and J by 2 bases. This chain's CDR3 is CASRIYGTARSHTYEQYF. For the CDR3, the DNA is TGTGCCAGCAGGATATACGGGACAGCGCGATCTCATACCTACGAGCAGTACTTC.

The CDR3, as DNA: TGCGCCAGCAGCCAGATAGGGCTCTACGAGCAGTACTTC. The encoded protein is CASSQIGLYEQYF. V is TRBV10-2 and J is TRBJ2-7; no reliable D call. The ends were cut back, 6 bases at V and 3 bases at J, with 12 bases in the middle. The CDR3 extends over 13 amino acids. CDR1 is WSHSY, CDR2 SAAADI, per germline.

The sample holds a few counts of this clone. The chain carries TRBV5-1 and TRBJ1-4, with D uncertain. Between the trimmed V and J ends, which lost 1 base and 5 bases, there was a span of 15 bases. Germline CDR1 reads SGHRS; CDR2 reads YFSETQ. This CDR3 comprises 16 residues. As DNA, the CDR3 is TGCGCCAGCAGCTTGTCAGTGTCGGGGTTAAATGAAAAACTGTTTTTT. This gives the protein CASSLSVSGLNEKLFF.

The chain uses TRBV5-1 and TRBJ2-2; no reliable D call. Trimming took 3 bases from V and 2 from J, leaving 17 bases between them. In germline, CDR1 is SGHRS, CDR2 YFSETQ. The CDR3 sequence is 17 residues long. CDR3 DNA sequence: TGCGCCAGCAGCTCCCAGGTCGTCAGCCCAAACACCGGGGAGCTGTTTTTT. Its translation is CASSSQVVSPNTGELFF. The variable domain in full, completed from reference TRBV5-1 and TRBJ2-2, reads KAGVTQTPRYLIKTRGQQVTLSCSPISGHRSVSWYQQTPGQGLQFLFEYFSETQRNKGNFPGRFSGRQFSNSRSEMNVSTLELGDSALYLCASSSQVVSPNTGELFFGEGSRLTVL.

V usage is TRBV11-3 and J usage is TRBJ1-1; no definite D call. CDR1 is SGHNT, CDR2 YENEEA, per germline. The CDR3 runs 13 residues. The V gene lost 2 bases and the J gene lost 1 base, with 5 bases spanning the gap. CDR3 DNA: TGTGCCAGCAGCTTAACGGGGAACACTGAAGCTTTCTTT. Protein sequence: CASSLTGNTEAFF.

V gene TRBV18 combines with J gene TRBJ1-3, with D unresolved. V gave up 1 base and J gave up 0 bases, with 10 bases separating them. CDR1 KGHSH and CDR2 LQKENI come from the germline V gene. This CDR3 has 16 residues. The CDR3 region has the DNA TGTGCCAGCTCACCACAAGGACTGAGCTCTGGAAACACCATATATTTT. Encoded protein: CASSPQGLSSGNTIYF. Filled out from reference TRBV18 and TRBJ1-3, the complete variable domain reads NAGVMQNPRHLVRRRGQEARLRCSPMKGHSHVYWYRQLPEEGLKFMVYLQKENIIDESGMPKERFSAEFPKEGPSILRIQQVVRGDSAAYFCASSPQGLSSGNTIYFGEGSWLTVV.

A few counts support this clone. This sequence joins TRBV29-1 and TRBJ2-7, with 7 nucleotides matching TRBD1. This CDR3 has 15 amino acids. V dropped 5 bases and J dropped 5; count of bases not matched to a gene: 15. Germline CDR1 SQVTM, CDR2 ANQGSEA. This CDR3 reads CSVHRRQGCYHEQYF. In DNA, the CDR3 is TGCAGCGTTCACCGTAGACAGGGATGCTACCACGAGCAGTACTTC.

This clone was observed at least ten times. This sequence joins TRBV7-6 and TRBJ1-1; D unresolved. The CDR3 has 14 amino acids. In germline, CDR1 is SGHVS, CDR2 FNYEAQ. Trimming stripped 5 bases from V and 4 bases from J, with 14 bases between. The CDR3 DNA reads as TGTGCCAGCAGCACACAAAACGTGGGCACTGAAGCTTTCTTT. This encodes CASSTQNVGTEAFF.

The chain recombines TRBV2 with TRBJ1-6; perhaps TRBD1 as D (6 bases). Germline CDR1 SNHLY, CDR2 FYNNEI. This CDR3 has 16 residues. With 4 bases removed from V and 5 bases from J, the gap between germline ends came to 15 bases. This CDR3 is CASSVAGTTNNSPLHF. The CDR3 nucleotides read TGTGCCAGCAGTGTTGCCGGGACAACCAATAATTCACCCCTCCACTTT.

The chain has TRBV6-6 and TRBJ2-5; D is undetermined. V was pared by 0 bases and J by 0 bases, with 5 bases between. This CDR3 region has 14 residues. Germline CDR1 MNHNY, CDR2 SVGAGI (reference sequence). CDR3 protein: CASSYSMYQETQYF. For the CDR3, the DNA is TGTGCCAGCAGTTACTCGATGTACCAAGAGACCCAGTACTTC.